The T cell receptor (beta chain) described here comes from a study of T cells of healthy individuals. TCRdb reprocessed the 5' RACE reads with MiXCR, giving one entry per CDR3 protein. The repertoire consists of around 98,000 distinct CDR3 sequences, with around 17% occurring once and the leading ten covering roughly 6.1%. This CDR3 has 13 amino acids. V lost 1 base and J 8 bases, leaving 6 bases between the germline ends. Germline V gene lookup returns CDR1 MNHNS and CDR2 SASEGT. The sequence was collected from a human donor in good health. This rearrangement joins TRBV6-1 to TRBJ1-6; D ambiguous. CDR3 DNA sequence: TGTGCCAGCAGTGAAGTCGGGGATTCACCCCTCCACTTT. Amino acids: CASSEVGDSPLHF.